This passage covers 5 T cell receptor beta chains from one sample sequenced in a study of cytomegalovirus exposure and HLA in healthy donors. The PCR contained 60 Vbeta and 13 Jbeta primers. Here immunoSEQ multiplex PCR was the method, and the copy in TCRdb shows in-frame clones only, minus some. The data hold 130,000 to 150,000 clones, with around 77% observed a single time. Sequencing was carried out using PBMCs. All receptors come from a woman aged 45-60 years in good health and CMV-seronegative.

A few counts support this clone. The chain carries TRBV6-6 and TRBJ1-1; 7 bases agree with TRBD1. The CDR3 is 14 amino acids. V dropped 2 bases and J dropped 2; count of bases not matched to a gene: 2. Germline CDR1 MNHNY, CDR2 SVGAGI (reference sequence). For the CDR3, the DNA is TGTGCCAGCAGTTACCACAGGGGAAACACTGAAGCTTTCTTT. This encodes CASSYHRGNTEAFF.

V and J are TRBV7-8 and TRBJ1-1; perhaps TRBD1 as D (5 bases). The CDR3 extends over 15 amino acids. Deletions cut 0 bases from V and 10 bases from J, with 18 bases between. CDR1 and CDR2 from the germline V gene are SGHVS and FQNEAQ. The CDR3 loop reads CASSLALTTEEAAFF. CDR3 in DNA: TGTGCCAGCAGCTTAGCGTTGACGACAGAAGAGGCAGCTTTCTTT.

The V and J genes are TRBV6-6 and TRBJ1-5; TRBD1 matches 7 bases. The CDR3 runs to 16 residues. Germline V CDR1 and CDR2: MNHNY, SVGAGI (reference sequence). The V gene end was trimmed by 2 bases and the J gene end by 7 bases; junction bases not matched to a gene: 11. The CDR3 here is CASSYTPQGGGQPQHF. CDR3 nucleotides: TGTGCCAGCAGTTACACTCCCCAGGGGGGAGGACAGCCCCAGCATTTT.

The chain employs TRBV19 and TRBJ2-3; D unclear. The CDR3 runs to 13 residues. V was cut by 5 bases and J by 3 bases, with 9 bases left in between. Germline V gene sequence: CDR1 LNHDA, CDR2 SQIVND (reference sequence). CDR3: CASSLTLTDTQYF. The CDR3 DNA reads TGTGCCAGTAGTCTAACGCTGACAGATACGCAGTATTTT.

CDR3 residues: CASNTAYEQYF. The DNA for the CDR3 is TGTGCCAGCAACACCGCCTACGAGCAGTACTTC. This sequence joins TRBV2 and TRBJ2-7; D remains ambiguous. The CDR3 totals 11 residues. Germline values: CDR1 SNHLY, CDR2 FYNNEI. Trimming pared 7 bases from V and 2 bases from J, leaving 6 bases between.